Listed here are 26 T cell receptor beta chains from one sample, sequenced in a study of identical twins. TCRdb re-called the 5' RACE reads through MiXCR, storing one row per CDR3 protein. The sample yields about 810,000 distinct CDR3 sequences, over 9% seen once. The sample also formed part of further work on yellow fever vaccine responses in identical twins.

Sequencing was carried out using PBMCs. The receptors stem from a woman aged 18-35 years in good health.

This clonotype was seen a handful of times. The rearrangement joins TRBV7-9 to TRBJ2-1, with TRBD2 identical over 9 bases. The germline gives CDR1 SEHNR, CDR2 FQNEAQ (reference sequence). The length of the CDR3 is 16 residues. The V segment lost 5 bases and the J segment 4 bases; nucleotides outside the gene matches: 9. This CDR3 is CASSDGGRGNYNEQFF. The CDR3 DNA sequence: TGTGCCAGCAGCGACGGCGGGAGGGGGAATTACAATGAGCAGTTCTTC.

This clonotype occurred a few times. Here the CDR3 reads CSAAISREALPDTQYF. CDR3 nucleotides: TGCAGTGCCGCGATTAGTCGGGAGGCCCTTCCAGATACGCAGTATTTT. The V call is TRBV20-1, the J call TRBJ2-3; TRBD2 matches at 7 bases. Germline V gives CDR1 DFQATT, CDR2 SNEGSKA (reference sequence). This CDR3 spans 16 amino acids. The ends lost 6 bases at V and 4 bases at J; junction bases unmatched: 16.

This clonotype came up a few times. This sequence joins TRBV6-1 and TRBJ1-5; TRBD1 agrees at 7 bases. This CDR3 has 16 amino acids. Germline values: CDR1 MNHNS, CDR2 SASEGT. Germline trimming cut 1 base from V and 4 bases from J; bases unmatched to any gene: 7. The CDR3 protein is CASSEDFRGRNQPQHF. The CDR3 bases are TGTGCCAGCAGTGAAGACTTCAGGGGGAGGAATCAGCCCCAGCATTTT.

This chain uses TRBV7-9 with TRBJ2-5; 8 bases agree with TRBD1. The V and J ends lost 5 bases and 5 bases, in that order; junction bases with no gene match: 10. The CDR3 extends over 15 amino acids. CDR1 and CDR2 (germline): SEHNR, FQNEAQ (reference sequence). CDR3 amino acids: CASSRPGGVGETQYF. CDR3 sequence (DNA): TGTGCCAGCAGCCGCCCAGGGGGCGTGGGCGAGACCCAGTACTTC.

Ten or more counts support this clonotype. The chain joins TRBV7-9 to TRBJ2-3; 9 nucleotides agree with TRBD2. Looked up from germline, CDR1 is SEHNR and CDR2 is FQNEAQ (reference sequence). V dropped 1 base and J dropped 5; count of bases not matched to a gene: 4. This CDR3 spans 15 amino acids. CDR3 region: CASSLEIAGEDTQYF. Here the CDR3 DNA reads TGTGCCAGCAGCTTAGAGATAGCGGGAGAAGATACGCAGTATTTT. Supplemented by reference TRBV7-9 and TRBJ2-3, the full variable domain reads DTGVSQNPRHKITKRGQNVTFRCDPISEHNRLYWYRQTLGQGPEFLTYFQNEAQLEKSRLLSDRFSAERPKGSFSTLEIQRTEQGDSAMYLCASSLEIAGEDTQYFGPGTRLTVL.

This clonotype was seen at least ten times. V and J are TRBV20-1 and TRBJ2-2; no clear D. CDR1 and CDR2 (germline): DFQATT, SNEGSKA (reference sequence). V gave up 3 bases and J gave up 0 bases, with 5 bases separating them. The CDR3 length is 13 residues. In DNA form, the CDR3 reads TGCAGTGCTAGTAGCTCGAACACCGGGGAGCTGTTTTTT. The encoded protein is CSASSSNTGELFF.

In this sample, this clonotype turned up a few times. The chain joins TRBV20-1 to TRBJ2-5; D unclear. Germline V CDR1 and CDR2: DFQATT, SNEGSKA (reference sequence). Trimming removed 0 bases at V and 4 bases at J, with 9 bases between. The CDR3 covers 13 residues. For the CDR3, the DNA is TGCAGTGCTAGAGATTTGTACAGAGAGACCCAGTACTTC. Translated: CSARDLYRETQYF.

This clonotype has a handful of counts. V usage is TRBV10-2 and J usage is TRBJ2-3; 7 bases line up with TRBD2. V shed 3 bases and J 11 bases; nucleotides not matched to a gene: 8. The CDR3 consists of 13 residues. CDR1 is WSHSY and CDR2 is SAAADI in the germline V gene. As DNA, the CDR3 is TGCGCCAGCAGTGAACAGCGGGGTCAAGAGCAGTATTTT. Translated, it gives CASSEQRGQEQYF.

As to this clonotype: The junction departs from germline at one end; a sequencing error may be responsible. The CDR3, as DNA: TGCGCCAGCAGCTTAACGACAGGGGGGCGAGAGACCCAGCACTTC. Protein: CASSLTTGGRETQHF. The genes are TRBV5-1 and TRBJ2-5; TRBD1 aligns across 9 bases. This CDR3 comprises 15 residues. CDR1 SGHRS and CDR2 YFSETQ come from the germline V gene.

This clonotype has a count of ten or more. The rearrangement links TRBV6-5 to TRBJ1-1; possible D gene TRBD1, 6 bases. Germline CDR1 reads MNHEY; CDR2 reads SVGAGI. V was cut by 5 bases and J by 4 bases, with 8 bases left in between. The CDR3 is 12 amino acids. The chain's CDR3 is CASSTGFTEAFF. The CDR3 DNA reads TGTGCCAGCAGTACAGGGTTCACTGAAGCTTTCTTT.

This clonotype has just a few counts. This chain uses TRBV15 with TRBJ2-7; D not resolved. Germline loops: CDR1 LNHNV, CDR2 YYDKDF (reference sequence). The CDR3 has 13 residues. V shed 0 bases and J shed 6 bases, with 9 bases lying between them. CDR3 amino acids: CATSREHLVEQYF. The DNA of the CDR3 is TGTGCCACCAGCAGAGAACATTTAGTCGAGCAGTACTTC.

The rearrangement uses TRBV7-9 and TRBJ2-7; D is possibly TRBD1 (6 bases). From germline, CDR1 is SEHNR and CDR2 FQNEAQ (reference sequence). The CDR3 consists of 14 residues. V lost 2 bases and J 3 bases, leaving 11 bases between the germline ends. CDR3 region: CASSLSGVGYEQYV. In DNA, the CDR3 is TGTGCCAGCAGCTTATCAGGGGTTGGCTACGAGCAGTACGTC.

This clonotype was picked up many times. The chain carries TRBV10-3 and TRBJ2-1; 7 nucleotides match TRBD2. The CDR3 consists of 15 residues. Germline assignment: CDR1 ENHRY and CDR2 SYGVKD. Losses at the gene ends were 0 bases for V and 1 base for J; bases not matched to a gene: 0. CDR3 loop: CAISESRGSYNEQFF. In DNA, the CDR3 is TGTGCCATCAGTGAGTCGCGGGGGTCCTACAATGAGCAGTTCTTC.

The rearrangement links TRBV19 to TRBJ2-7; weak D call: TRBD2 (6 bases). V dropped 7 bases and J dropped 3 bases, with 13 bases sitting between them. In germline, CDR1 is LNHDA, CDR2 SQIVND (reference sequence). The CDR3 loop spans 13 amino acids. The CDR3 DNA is TGTGCCAGTAAACTAGCAGGCGACTACGAGCAGTACTTC. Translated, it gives CASKLAGDYEQYF.

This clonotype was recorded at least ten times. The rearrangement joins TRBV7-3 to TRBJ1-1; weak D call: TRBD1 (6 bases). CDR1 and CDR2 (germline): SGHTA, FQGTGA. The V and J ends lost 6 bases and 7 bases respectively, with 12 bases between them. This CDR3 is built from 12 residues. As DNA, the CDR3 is TGTGCCAGCAGTCCGCTAGGGGGTGAAGCTTTCTTT. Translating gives CASSPLGGEAFF.

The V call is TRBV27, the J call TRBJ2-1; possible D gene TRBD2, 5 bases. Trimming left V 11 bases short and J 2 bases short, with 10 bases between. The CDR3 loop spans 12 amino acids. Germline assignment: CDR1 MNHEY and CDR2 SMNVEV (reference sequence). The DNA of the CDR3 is TGTGCCGCGCGAGGGACCTACAATGAGCAGTTCTTC. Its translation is CAARGTYNEQFF.

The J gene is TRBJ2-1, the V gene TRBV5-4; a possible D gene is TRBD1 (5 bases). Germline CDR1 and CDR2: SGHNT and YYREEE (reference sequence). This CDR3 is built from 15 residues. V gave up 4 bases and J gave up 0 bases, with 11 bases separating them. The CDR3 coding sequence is TGTGCCAGCAGCCAGGACAATCCCTCCTACAATGAGCAGTTCTTC. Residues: CASSQDNPSYNEQFF.

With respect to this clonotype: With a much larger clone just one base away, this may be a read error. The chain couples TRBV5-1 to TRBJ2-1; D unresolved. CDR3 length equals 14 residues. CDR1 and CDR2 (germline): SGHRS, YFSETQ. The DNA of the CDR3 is TGCGCCAGCAGCTTTCGGGCAGGCCCGGGTGAGCTGTTCTTC. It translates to CASSFRAGPGELFF.

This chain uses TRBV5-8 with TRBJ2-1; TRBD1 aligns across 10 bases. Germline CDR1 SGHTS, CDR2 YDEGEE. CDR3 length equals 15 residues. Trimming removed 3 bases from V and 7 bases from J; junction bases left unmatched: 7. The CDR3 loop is CASSYGTGVGNEQFF. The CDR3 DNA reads TGTGCCAGCAGCTATGGGACAGGGGTGGGGAATGAGCAGTTCTTC. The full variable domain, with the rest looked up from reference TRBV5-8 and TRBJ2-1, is EAGVTQSPTHLIKTRGQQATLRCSPISGHTSVYWYQQALGLGLQFLLWYDEGEERNRGNFPPRFSGRQFPNYSSELNVNALELEDSALYLCASSYGTGVGNEQFFGPGTRLTVL.

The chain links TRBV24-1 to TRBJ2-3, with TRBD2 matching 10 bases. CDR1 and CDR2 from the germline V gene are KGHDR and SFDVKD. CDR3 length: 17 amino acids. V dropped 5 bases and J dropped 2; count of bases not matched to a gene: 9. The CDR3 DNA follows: TGTGCCACCAGTGGAAAGCGGGGGGGCCGGGACACAGATACGCAGTATTTT. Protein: CATSGKRGGRDTDTQYF.

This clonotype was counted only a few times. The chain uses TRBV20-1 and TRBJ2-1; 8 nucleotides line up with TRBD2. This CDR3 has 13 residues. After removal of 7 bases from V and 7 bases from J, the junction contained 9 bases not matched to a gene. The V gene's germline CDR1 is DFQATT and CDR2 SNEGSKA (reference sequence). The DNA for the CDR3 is TGCAGTGGTCCGGCGGCTAGCGGGAATGAGCAGTTCTTC. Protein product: CSGPAASGNEQFF.

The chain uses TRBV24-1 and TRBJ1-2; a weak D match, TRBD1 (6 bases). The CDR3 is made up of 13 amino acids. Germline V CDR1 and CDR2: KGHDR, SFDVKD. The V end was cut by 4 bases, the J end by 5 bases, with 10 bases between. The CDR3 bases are TGTGCCACCAGTGACCAACAGGGATATGGCTACACCTTC. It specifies CATSDQQGYGYTF.

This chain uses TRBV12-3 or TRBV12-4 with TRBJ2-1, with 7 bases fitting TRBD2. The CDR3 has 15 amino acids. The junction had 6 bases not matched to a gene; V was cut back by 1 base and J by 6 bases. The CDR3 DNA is TGTGCCAGCAGTTTAGTGGGGGGGAGGATCAATGAGCAGTTCTTC. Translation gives CASSLVGGRINEQFF.

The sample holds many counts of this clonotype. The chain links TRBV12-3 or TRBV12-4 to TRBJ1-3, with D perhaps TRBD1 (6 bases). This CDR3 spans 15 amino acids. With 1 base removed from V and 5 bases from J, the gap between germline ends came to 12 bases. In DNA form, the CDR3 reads TGTGCCAGCAGTTTAGTTTCGGGGGGCAGAAACACCATATATTTT. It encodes CASSLVSGGRNTIYF.

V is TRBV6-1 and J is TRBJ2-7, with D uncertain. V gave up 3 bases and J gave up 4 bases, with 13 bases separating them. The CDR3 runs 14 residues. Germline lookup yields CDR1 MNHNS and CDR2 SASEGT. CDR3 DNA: TGTGCCAGCAGTGATGCTTGGTGGGAATACGAGCAGTACGTC. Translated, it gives CASSDAWWEYEQYV.

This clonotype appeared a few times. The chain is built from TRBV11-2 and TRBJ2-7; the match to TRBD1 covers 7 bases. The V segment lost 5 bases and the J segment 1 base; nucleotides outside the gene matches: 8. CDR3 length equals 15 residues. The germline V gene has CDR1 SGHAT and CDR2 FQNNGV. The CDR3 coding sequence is TGTGCCAGCAGCCTGGCGGACAGGACTTCCTACGAGCAGTACTTC. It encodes CASSLADRTSYEQYF.